The TCR beta chain described here comes from a study of shared clonotypes between healthy human individuals. Between the trimmed V and J ends, which lost 6 bases and 2 bases, there was a span of 3 bases. Germline V gene sequence: CDR1 LNHDA, CDR2 SQIVND (reference sequence). The CDR3 is 11 residues long. Comments on this clone: The sample carries other DNA sequences with the same CDR3.

Method: immunoSEQ multiplex PCR; TCRdb's copy keeps in-frame clones and lacks some. The table includes roughly 2 million clones, nearly 97% detected once. This chain links TRBV19 with TRBJ2-3, with D unresolved. The sequence was obtained from a man between 18 and 29 years old in good health. The specimen sequenced was naive CD4+ T cells sorted from blood. Specified subset: CD45RA+ positively selected. The DNA for the CDR3 is TGTGCCAGTAGCCTCACAGATACGCAGTATTTT. This translates into CASSLTDTQYF.